This T cell receptor (beta chain) originates from a study of cytomegalovirus exposure and HLA in healthy donors. Background on the study: Later analysis reported that the approximately 120 validation repertoires shared the platform of the roughly 680 first-cohort repertoires.

Germline CDR1 LGHNT, CDR2 FRNRAP. V gave up 0 bases and J gave up 9 bases; unmatched junction bases: 8. This CDR3 region has 15 residues. Overall study results and limits: It was reported that the classifier diagnosed cytomegalovirus status with high specificity and sensitivity in both the original and validation cohorts. Listed as cytomegalovirus-associated were roughly 180 TCR beta chains.

About this clone itself: Its antigen is as yet unknown.

Only in-frame clones appear in the TCRdb table, and some are missing; sequencing was by immunoSEQ multiplex PCR. The sample holds 70,000 or so clones, around 94% seen once. The receptor was derived from a woman between 18 and 29 years old in good health and CMV-seropositive. Material: PBMCs. The chain has TRBV12-5 and TRBJ2-1, with TRBD2 matching 7 bases. The CDR3 spells CASGLVPAGALEQFF. The DNA of the CDR3 is TGTGCTAGTGGTTTGGTACCCGCGGGAGCTCTTGAGCAGTTCTTC.